This is a list of T cell receptor beta chains from one sample in a study of T cells in Graves' hyperthyroidism and ophthalmopathy. TCRdb independently ran MiXCR on the multiplex PCR reads; one entry per CDR3 protein. This repertoire shows 390,000 or so distinct CDR3 sequences, about 14% found once; its top ten account for less than 15%. Sequenced: blood. These receptors all stem from a man aged 18 to 30 with Graves' ophthalmopathy. CDR3s include the opening cysteine and the closing phenylalanine or tryptophan. Each record gives: J gene, clone size, D gene, V gene, CDR3 DNA, CDR3 protein. The D gene is left open where the match is weak. Some rows have no size entry. The others give once, few or many, or a class for an expanded clone.

J gene: TRBJ2-7; clone size: many; D gene: .; V gene: TRBV5-1; CDR3 DNA: TGCGCCAGCAGCTTGGTACAGGAATACGAGCAGTACTTC; CDR3 protein: CASSLVQEYEQYF
J gene: TRBJ1-2; clone size: .; D gene: TRBD1; V gene: TRBV18; CDR3 DNA: TGTGCCAGCTCACCACAACACGGGACAGAGATTTATGGCTACACCTTC; CDR3 protein: CASSPQHGTEIYGYTF
J gene: TRBJ2-1; clone size: many; D gene: .; V gene: TRBV6-1; CDR3 DNA: TGTGCCAGCAGGTCTCCAAGCTCCTACAATGAGCAGTTCTTC; CDR3 protein: CASRSPSSYNEQFF
J gene: TRBJ2-7; clone size: many; D gene: .; V gene: TRBV5-4; CDR3 DNA: TGTGCCAGCAGCCCCATGGACGGTTACGAGCAGTACTTC; CDR3 protein: CASSPMDGYEQYF
J gene: TRBJ2-7; clone size: many; D gene: .; V gene: TRBV7-2; CDR3 DNA: TGTGCCAGCAGCTTAGCGAGTCAGTCCGGCTACGAGCAGTACTTC; CDR3 protein: CASSLASQSGYEQYF
J gene: TRBJ2-1; clone size: .; D gene: TRBD2; V gene: TRBV7-9; CDR3 DNA: TGTGCCAGCAGCTTGGGACTAGCGGGTCGAGGGAGGGCTGTCTACAATGAGCAGTTCTTC; CDR3 protein: CASSLGLAGRGRAVYNEQFF
J gene: TRBJ2-7; clone size: .; D gene: .; V gene: TRBV7-6; CDR3 DNA: TGTGCCAGCAGCTCGAGTCAGGGGCGGGGGAGCCACTACGAGCAGTACTTC; CDR3 protein: CASSSSQGRGSHYEQYF
J gene: TRBJ2-1; clone size: .; D gene: .; V gene: TRBV24-1; CDR3 DNA: TGTGCCACCAGTGATTTGCGGGGATGGAACAATGAGCAGTTCTTC; CDR3 protein: CATSDLRGWNNEQFF
J gene: TRBJ2-1; clone size: .; D gene: .; V gene: TRBV20-1; CDR3 DNA: TGCAGTGCTACCTCTCGGGTAGCCTACAATGAGCAGTTCTTC; CDR3 protein: CSATSRVAYNEQFF
J gene: TRBJ1-1; clone size: many; D gene: .; V gene: TRBV6-1; CDR3 DNA: TGTGCCAGCAGTGAAAACCCCTTGGGGGGCACTGAAGCTTTCTTT; CDR3 protein: CASSENPLGGTEAFF
J gene: TRBJ2-3; clone size: .; D gene: .; V gene: TRBV14; CDR3 DNA: TGTGCCAGCAGCCAAGATATGGGGGAGCCCTCCACAGATACGCAGTATTTT; CDR3 protein: CASSQDMGEPSTDTQYF
J gene: TRBJ1-1; clone size: .; D gene: .; V gene: TRBV29-1; CDR3 DNA: TGCAGCGTAGAAGACACTATTGAAGCTTTCTTT; CDR3 protein: CSVEDTIEAFF
J gene: TRBJ2-7; clone size: many; D gene: .; V gene: TRBV6-1; CDR3 DNA: TGTGCCAGCAGTGACCTCCAGGACTCAACCTACGAGCAGTACTTC; CDR3 protein: CASSDLQDSTYEQYF
J gene: TRBJ1-3; clone size: few; D gene: .; V gene: TRBV9; CDR3 DNA: TGTGCCAGCAGCGCTCTTAACTCTGGAAACACCATATATTTT; CDR3 protein: CASSALNSGNTIYF
J gene: TRBJ2-5; clone size: .; D gene: .; V gene: TRBV4-1; CDR3 DNA: TGCGCCAGCAGCGACCTGAGTGGGCAAGAGACCCAGTACTTC; CDR3 protein: CASSDLSGQETQYF
J gene: TRBJ1-3; clone size: .; D gene: .; V gene: TRBV29-1; CDR3 DNA: TGCAGCGGATCCGAGGCGGGGTTTGGAAACACCATATATTTT; CDR3 protein: CSGSEAGFGNTIYF
J gene: TRBJ2-1; clone size: few; D gene: .; V gene: TRBV20-1; CDR3 DNA: TGCAGTGCTAGCGGGAACTACAATGAGCAGTTCTTC; CDR3 protein: CSASGNYNEQFF
J gene: TRBJ2-3; clone size: many; D gene: TRBD2; V gene: TRBV15; CDR3 DNA: TGTGCCACCAGCAGACTCGTAGCGGGGGGCCCTCGAAGCACAGATACGCAGTATTTT; CDR3 protein: CATSRLVAGGPRSTDTQYF
J gene: TRBJ2-1; clone size: .; D gene: .; V gene: TRBV29-1; CDR3 DNA: TGCAGCGTAGACCTAGGACTCGCGGAGCAGTTCTTC; CDR3 protein: CSVDLGLAEQFF
J gene: TRBJ2-1; clone size: many; D gene: TRBD1; V gene: TRBV3-1; CDR3 DNA: TGTGCCAGCAGCCAGGACAGGGGTTCCTACAATGAGCAGTTCTTC; CDR3 protein: CASSQDRGSYNEQFF
J gene: TRBJ2-1; clone size: many; D gene: .; V gene: TRBV20-1; CDR3 DNA: TGCAGTGCTAGTATGGGAGGGCAGGGGGGGAATGAGCAGTTCTTC; CDR3 protein: CSASMGGQGGNEQFF
J gene: TRBJ1-1; clone size: many; D gene: TRBD1; V gene: TRBV7-8; CDR3 DNA: TGTGCCAGCAGCTTAGCGCCACAGGGGGGGGACACTGAAGCTTTCTTT; CDR3 protein: CASSLAPQGGDTEAFF
J gene: TRBJ2-3; clone size: .; D gene: .; V gene: TRBV2; CDR3 DNA: TGTGCCACCACCGAGTGGGAGAGCACAGATACGCAGTATTTT; CDR3 protein: CATTEWESTDTQYF
J gene: TRBJ2-3; clone size: many; D gene: .; V gene: TRBV20-1; CDR3 DNA: TGCAGTGCTACCCTCTCCGGGACAGATACGCAGTATTTT; CDR3 protein: CSATLSGTDTQYF
J gene: TRBJ1-5; clone size: many; D gene: .; V gene: TRBV18; CDR3 DNA: TGTGCCAGCTCACCACCTGGATCGGAGGATCAGCCCCAGCATTTT; CDR3 protein: CASSPPGSEDQPQHF
J gene: TRBJ2-1; clone size: few; D gene: TRBD2; V gene: TRBV20-1; CDR3 DNA: TGCAGTGCTAGTAAGGGACTAGCGGGAAGTCGCGAGCAGTTCTTC; CDR3 protein: CSASKGLAGSREQFF
J gene: TRBJ2-1; clone size: many; D gene: TRBD2; V gene: TRBV5-1; CDR3 DNA: TGCGCCAGCAGGGTAGCGGGGGCGCAATACAATGAGCAGTTCTTC; CDR3 protein: CASRVAGAQYNEQFF
J gene: TRBJ2-7; clone size: .; D gene: .; V gene: TRBV9; CDR3 DNA: TGTGCCAGCAGCGTAGCTCTTGGGGGTCTGAGCGAGCAGTACTTC; CDR3 protein: CASSVALGGLSEQYF
J gene: TRBJ2-7; clone size: .; D gene: .; V gene: TRBV18; CDR3 DNA: TGTGCCGGCTCACCGGTCAGCGACTACGAGCAGTACTTC; CDR3 protein: CAGSPVSDYEQYF
J gene: TRBJ1-3; clone size: few; D gene: .; V gene: TRBV30; CDR3 DNA: TGTGCCTGGAGTGCAGGGTCCGGAAACACCATATATTTT; CDR3 protein: CAWSAGSGNTIYF
J gene: TRBJ1-1; clone size: many; D gene: TRBD1; V gene: TRBV6-1; CDR3 DNA: TGTGCCAGCAGTCACTCCGGGACAGGGGATTCTGAAGCTTTCTTT; CDR3 protein: CASSHSGTGDSEAFF
J gene: TRBJ2-1; clone size: many; D gene: .; V gene: TRBV28; CDR3 DNA: TGTGCCAGCAGTGATAGGGGGGTAGGGCAGTTCTTC; CDR3 protein: CASSDRGVGQFF
J gene: TRBJ2-1; clone size: .; D gene: TRBD2; V gene: TRBV9; CDR3 DNA: TGTGCCAGCAGCGGAGAGCGGGGGAGCAACAATGAGCAGTTCTTC; CDR3 protein: CASSGERGSNNEQFF
J gene: TRBJ2-2; clone size: many; D gene: TRBD1; V gene: TRBV11-2; CDR3 DNA: TGTGCCAGCACCGTCTTGACAGGGCTCGCCGGGGAGCTGTTTTTT; CDR3 protein: CASTVLTGLAGELFF
J gene: TRBJ2-2; clone size: few; D gene: .; V gene: TRBV12-3/TRBV12-4; CDR3 DNA: TGTGCCAGCAGCTTGATGATGACCGGGGAGCTGTTTTTT; CDR3 protein: CASSLMMTGELFF
J gene: TRBJ2-7; clone size: few; D gene: TRBD2; V gene: TRBV19; CDR3 DNA: TGTGCCAGTAGGGCTAGCGGGATGGACTACGAGCAGTACTTC; CDR3 protein: CASRASGMDYEQYF
J gene: TRBJ1-5; clone size: .; D gene: .; V gene: TRBV19; CDR3 DNA: TGTGCCAGTAGTATAGGTGGGAATCAGCCCCAGCATTTT; CDR3 protein: CASSIGGNQPQHF
J gene: TRBJ2-3; clone size: many; D gene: .; V gene: TRBV20-1; CDR3 DNA: TGCAGTGCTAGAGATCTCGGGGGTATCCGGTGGGGCACAGATACGCAGTATTTT; CDR3 protein: CSARDLGGIRWGTDTQYF
J gene: TRBJ2-7; clone size: .; D gene: TRBD2; V gene: TRBV11-2; CDR3 DNA: TGTGCCAGCGAACTAGCGGGAGTTTCCTACGAGCAGTACTTC; CDR3 protein: CASELAGVSYEQYF
J gene: TRBJ2-2; clone size: few; D gene: .; V gene: TRBV5-1; CDR3 DNA: TGCGCCAGCAGCTTGAGGCCGGGGAAAACCGGGGAGCTGTTTTTT; CDR3 protein: CASSLRPGKTGELFF